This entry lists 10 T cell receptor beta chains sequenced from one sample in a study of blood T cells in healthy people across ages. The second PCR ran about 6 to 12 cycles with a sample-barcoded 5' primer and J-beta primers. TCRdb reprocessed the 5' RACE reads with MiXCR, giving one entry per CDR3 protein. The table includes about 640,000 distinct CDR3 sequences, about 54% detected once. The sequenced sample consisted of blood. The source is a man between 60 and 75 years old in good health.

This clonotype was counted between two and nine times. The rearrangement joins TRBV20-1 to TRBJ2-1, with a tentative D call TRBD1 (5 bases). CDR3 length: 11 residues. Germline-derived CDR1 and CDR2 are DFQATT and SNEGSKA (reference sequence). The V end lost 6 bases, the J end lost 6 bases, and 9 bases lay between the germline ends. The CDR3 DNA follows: TGCAGTGCCAGGGTGGGCAATGAGCAGTTCTTC. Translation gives CSARVGNEQFF.

The CDR3 protein is CASSASLRGLAGHNEQFF. CDR3 bases: TGTGCCAGCAGCGCGTCACTTAGGGGACTAGCGGGTCACAATGAGCAGTTCTTC. The J gene is TRBJ2-1, the V gene TRBV9; 12 nucleotides match TRBD2. The length of the CDR3 is 18 residues. Per the germline V gene, CDR1 is SGDLS and CDR2 is YYNGEE. After removal of 3 bases from V and 5 bases from J, the junction contained 12 bases not matched to a gene. The variable domain in full, completed from reference TRBV9 and TRBJ2-1, reads DSGVTQTPKHLITATGQRVTLRCSPRSGDLSVYWYQQSLDQGLQFLIQYYNGEERAKGNILERFSAQQFPDLHSELNLSSLELGDSALYFCASSASLRGLAGHNEQFFGPGTRLTVL.

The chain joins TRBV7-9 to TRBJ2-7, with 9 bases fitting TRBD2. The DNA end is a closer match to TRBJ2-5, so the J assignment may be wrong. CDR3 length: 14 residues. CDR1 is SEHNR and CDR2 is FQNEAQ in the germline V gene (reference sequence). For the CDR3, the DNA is TGTGCCAGCAGCGCGGGGGGGTTTGAGGAGACCCAGTACTTC. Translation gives CASSAGGFEETQYF.

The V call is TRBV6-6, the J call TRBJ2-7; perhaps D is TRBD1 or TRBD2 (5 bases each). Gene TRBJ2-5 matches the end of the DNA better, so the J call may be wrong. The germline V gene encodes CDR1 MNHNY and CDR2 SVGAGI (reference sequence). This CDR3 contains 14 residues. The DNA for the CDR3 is TGTGCCAGCAGTTACACTAGGGGAAAAGAGACCCAGTACTTC. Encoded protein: CASSYTRGKETQYF.

The CDR3 nucleotides are TGCAGTGCCCTCGTCGCTCAAGAGACCCAGTACTTC. As protein: CSALVAQETQYF. The chain is built from TRBV20-1 and TRBJ2-5; no clear D gene. Germline V gene data show CDR1 as DFQATT and CDR2 as SNEGSKA (reference sequence). Between the trimmed V and J ends, which lost 6 bases and 2 bases, there was a span of 10 bases. This CDR3 has 12 residues.

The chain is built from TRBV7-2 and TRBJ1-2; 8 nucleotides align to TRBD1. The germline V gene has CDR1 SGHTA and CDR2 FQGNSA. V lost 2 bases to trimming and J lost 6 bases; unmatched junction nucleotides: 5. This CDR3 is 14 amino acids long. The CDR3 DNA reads TGTGCCAGCAGCTTACCTAGGACAGGGAATGGCTACACCTTC. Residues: CASSLPRTGNGYTF.

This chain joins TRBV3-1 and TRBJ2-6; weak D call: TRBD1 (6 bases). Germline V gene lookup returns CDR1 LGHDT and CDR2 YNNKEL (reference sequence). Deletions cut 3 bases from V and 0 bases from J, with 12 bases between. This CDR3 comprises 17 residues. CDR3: CASSQETGISGANVLTF. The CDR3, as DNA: TGTGCCAGCAGCCAGGAAACAGGGATCTCTGGGGCCAACGTCCTGACTTTC.

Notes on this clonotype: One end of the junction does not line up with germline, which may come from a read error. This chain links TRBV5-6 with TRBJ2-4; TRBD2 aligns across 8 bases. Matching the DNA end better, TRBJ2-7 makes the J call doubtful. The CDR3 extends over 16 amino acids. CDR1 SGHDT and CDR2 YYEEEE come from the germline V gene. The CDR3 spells CASSLLISGNGYEQYF. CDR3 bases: TGCGCCAGCAGCTTGTTAATTAGCGGGAATGGGTACGAGCAGTACTTC.

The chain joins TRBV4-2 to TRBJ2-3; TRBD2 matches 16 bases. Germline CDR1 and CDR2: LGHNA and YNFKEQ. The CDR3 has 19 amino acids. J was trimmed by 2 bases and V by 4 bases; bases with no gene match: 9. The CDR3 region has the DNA TGTGCCAGCAGCCGGGATGGGACTAGCGGGGGGGCTATCACAGATACGCAGTATTTT. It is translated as CASSRDGTSGGAITDTQYF.

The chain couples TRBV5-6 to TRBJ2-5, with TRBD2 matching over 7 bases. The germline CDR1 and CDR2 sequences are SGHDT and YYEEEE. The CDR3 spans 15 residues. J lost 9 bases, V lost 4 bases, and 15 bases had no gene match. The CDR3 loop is CASSPTGTQRGAQYF. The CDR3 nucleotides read TGTGCCAGCAGCCCCACCGGGACCCAGCGGGGTGCCCAGTACTTC.